The present T cell receptor beta chain was sequenced within a study of CXCR3-negative and CXCR3-positive naive CD8 T cells. Points from the study as a whole: Naive CXCR3-positive cells had TRB CDR3s more hydrophobic than those of CXCR3-negative naive cells. In both naive subsets diversity was comparably high, whereas memory CD8+ cells showed much lower diversity. TRBV-TRBJ usage matched between naive CXCR3-negative and CXCR3-positive cells but not between memory cells.

TRB cDNA was prepared as libraries by UMI-labeled 5' RACE. TCRdb reprocessed the 5' RACE reads and reports one entry per CDR3 protein, with no DNA. The sample data list about 140,000 distinct CDR3 sequences. Triplicate roughly 300,000-cell sorts were made of each CD8+ T cell subset. Regarding this clonotype: Antigen unknown.

This CDR3 has 14 residues. CDR1 LNHDA and CDR2 SQIVND come from the germline V gene (reference sequence). The rearrangement links TRBV19 to TRBJ2-7; without DNA, the TCRdb call of TRBD1 cannot be checked. The sample consisted of naive CXCR3+ CD8+ T cells from blood. Subset: CD45RO-CCR7+CD27+CD95- naive CD8+ T cells expressing CXCR3 (TNR3+). The TCR sequence derives from a human donor in good health. Some clones in this sample may be carry-over from other donors' samples. This CDR3 reads CASAPTGSSYEQYF. Together with reference TRBV19 and TRBJ2-7, the CDR3 gives the full variable domain: DGGITQSPKYLFRKEGQNVTLSCEQNLNHDAMYWYRQDPGQGLRLIYYSQIVNDFQKGDIAEGYSVSREKKESFPLTVTSAQKNPTAFYLCASAPTGSSYEQYFGPGTRLTVT.